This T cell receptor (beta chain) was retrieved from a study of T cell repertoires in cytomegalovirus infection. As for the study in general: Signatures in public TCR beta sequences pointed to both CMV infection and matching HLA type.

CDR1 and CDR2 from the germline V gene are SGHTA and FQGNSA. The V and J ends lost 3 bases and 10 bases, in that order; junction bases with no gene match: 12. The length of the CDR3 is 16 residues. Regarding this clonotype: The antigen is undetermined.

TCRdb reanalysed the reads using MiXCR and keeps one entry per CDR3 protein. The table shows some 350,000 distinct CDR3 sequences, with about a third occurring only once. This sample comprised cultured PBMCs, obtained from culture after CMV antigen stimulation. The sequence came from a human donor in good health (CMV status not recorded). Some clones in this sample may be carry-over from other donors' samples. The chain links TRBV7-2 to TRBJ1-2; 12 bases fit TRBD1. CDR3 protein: CASSLPGQGAGHVYTF. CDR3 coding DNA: TGTGCCAGCAGCTTGCCGGGACAGGGGGCGGGACACGTCTACACCTTC.